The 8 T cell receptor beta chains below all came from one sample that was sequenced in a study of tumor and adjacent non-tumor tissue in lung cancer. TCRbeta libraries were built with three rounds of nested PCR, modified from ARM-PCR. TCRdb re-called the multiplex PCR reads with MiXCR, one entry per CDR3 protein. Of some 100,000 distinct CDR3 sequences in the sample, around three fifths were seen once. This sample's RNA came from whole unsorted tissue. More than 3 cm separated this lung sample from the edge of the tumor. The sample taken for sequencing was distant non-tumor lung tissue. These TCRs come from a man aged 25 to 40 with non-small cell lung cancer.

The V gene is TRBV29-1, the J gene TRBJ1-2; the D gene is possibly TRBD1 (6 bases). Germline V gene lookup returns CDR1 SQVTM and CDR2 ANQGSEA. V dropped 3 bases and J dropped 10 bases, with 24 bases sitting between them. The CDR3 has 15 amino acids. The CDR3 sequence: CSVDVAGAALGDYTF. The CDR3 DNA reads TGCAGCGTTGATGTGGCAGGGGCGGCCCTGGGAGACTACACCTTC.

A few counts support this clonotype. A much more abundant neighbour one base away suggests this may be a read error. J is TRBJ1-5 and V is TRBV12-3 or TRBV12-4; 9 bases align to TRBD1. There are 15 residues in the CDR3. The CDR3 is CAGSLAGQGYQPQHF. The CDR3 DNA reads TGTGCCGGCAGTTTAGCGGGACAGGGCTATCAGCCCCAGCATTTT.

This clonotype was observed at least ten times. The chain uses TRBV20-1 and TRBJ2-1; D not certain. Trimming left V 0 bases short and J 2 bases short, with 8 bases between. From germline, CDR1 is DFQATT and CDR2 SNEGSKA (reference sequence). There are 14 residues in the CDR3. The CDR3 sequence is CSARDLLTYNEQFF. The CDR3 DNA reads TGCAGTGCTAGAGATCTGTTGACCTACAATGAGCAGTTCTTC.

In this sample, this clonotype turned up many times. The CDR3 is CASSELAGGPDTQYF. In nucleotides, the CDR3 is TGTGCCAGCAGTGAACTAGCGGGGGGGCCAGATACGCAGTATTTT. J is TRBJ2-3 and V is TRBV6-1; 12 bases map to TRBD2. Germline V CDR1 and CDR2: MNHNS, SASEGT. The J segment lost 4 bases and the V segment lost 2 bases, leaving 1 base of the junction unmatched. This CDR3 comprises 15 residues.

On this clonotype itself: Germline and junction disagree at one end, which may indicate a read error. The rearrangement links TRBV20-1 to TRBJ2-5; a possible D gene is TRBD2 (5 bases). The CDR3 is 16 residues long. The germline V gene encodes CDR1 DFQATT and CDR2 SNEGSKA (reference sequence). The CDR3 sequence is CSARDLERGIQETQYF. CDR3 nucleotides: TGCAGTGCTAGAGATCTCGAAAGAGGGATCCAAGAGACCCAGTATTTC.

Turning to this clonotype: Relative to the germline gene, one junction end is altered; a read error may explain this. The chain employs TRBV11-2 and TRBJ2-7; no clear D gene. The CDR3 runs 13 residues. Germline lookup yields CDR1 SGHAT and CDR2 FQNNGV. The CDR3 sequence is CTSNFRPVWEQYF. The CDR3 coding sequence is TGTACCAGCAACTTCCGTCCCGTGTGGGAGCAGTACTTC.

CDR3 region: CASSPGLVVAEQYF. DNA for the CDR3: TGTGCCAGCAGCCCCGGACTAGTGGTAGCCGAGCAGTACTTC. J is TRBJ2-7 and V is TRBV11-2, with 7 positions matching TRBD2. The germline gives CDR1 SGHAT, CDR2 FQNNGV. The CDR3 contains 14 residues. J gave up 6 bases and V 5 bases, and 10 bases lay outside the gene matches. The whole variable domain, remainder taken from reference TRBV11-2 and TRBJ2-7, is EAGVAQSPRYKIIEKRQSVAFWCNPISGHATLYWYQQILGQGPKLLIQFQNNGVVDDSQLPKDRFSAERLKGVDSTLKIQPAKLEDSAVYLCASSPGLVVAEQYFGPGTRLTVT.

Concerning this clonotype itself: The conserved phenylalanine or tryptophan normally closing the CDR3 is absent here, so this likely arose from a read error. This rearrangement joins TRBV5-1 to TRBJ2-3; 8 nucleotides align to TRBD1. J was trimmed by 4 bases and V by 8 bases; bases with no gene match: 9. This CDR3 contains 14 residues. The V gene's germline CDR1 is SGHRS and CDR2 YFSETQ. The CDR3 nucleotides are TGCGCCAGTAGCCGAGGACAGGGCGCAGATACGCAGTATCTT. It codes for CASSRGQGADTQYL.